This T cell receptor beta chain was sequenced for a study of tissue T cells after allogeneic stem cell transplantation (dated by TCRdb to between 2022 and 2023). In terms of the full investigation: TCR beta repertoires were profiled across many tissues obtained from research autopsies of patients with and without GVHD, as well as in mouse models of GVHD. The human part of the study was a prospective observational study with no blinding and no randomization.

What this sample's time point label stands for: mouse harvest day 7 after allogeneic transplant. Mouse grafts combined 10^7 T-cell-depleted bone marrow cells with 10^6 splenic CD5+ T cells, given via tail vein injection. Mouse GVHD was modeled in a major MHC-mismatch B6 (H2b) into BALB/c (H2d) model, with tissues profiled at day 7 or 14. Mouse tissues and retro-orbital blood were harvested on day 7 or 14 post-transplant using separate sterile tools per animal; livers were flushed beforehand. Before genomic DNA isolation with the DNeasy Blood & Tissue Kit, mouse tissues were minced using razor blades in buffered saline. From the cysteine up to the phenylalanine, the CDR3 has a length of 13 residues. Shown are 36 bases from within the CDR3, in frame from base 1. V is cut back by 2 bases and J by 8 bases, with 3 bases in the junction unmatched. From a lookup of the germline V gene (reference sequence), CDR1 and CDR2 are KGHPV and FQNQEV.

Beyond this particular receptor, the publication reports: Not many T cell clones showed up in more than one patient, yet clustering based on motifs uncovered repertoire signatures that were shared across patients in a tissue-specific way. In both patients and mice, only a limited portion of the TCR repertoire detected in tissues was captured by blood and spleen T cells. The patient cohort was small and varied clinically, and sampling depth was recognized as a limitation. The study did not determine which tissue TCRs were alloreactive or antigen-specific, and some clones might have been persisting host cells. Within patients, how anatomically similar tissues were was a major factor shaping TCR repertoire composition, regardless of disease or transplant status.

Library generation was performed with the immunoSEQ multiplex PCR assay. TCRbeta CDR3 sequencing was performed at survey depth by Adaptive Biotechnologies, and CDR3 sequences, V/J genes, productive frequency and template counts were reported. Amplification of TCR beta CDR3 regions started from genomic DNA instead of RNA. The original methods were these. Jensen-Shannon divergence was used to quantify pairwise repertoire overlap between tissues, with a value of 1 indicating complete divergence and a value of 0 indicating identical repertoires. Based on pairwise JSD values, tissues were grouped by single-linkage agglomerative hierarchical clustering, and the results were shown as dendrograms. All patient samples were analyzed with GLIPH2 using simulation_depth 1000, kmer_min_depth 3 and cdr3_length_cutoff 8, and only groups containing more than two unique CDR3s were kept. A standardized tissue-overlap score extrapolated Jaccard GLIPH-group overlap across patients to a standard repertoire size of 1000 clones. Linear mixed-effect models, with tissue included as a fixed effect and individual included as a random effect, were used to assess associations of diversity with clinical or experimental variables. Imported from immuneACCESS, the table was reduced by TCRdb to in-frame sequences with V and J called. These copies leave out some clones; in studies compared against another copy, an unresolved V gene accounts for under half, and the cause of the remainder is not known. V and J calls and clone size are copied from that table; D and trimming were computed from the DNA. This sample is represented by 9,000 to 13,000 clones; roughly two fifths of them were singletons. The ten biggest clones cover 1.8% of the sample.

In its sample, this clone comes out as medium-sized (0.01 to 0.1%). Which antigen it targets is not known. Gene names and germline sequences here are all drawn from mouse data. The read ends 1 residue before the CDR3 terminus; that terminus is restored from the germline J gene. Material: skin. The chain links TRBV26 with TRBJ2-1; TRBD1 aligns with 7 central bases. This TCR derives from a female BALB/c mouse given C57BL/6 T cells with graft-versus-host disease after an allogeneic hematopoietic cell transplant. CDR3 loop: CASSLGRGTEQFF. The covered CDR3 bases are TGTGCCAGCAGTCTGGGCAGGGGGACTGAGCAGTTC.